This TCR beta chain came from a study of Graves' ophthalmopathy and Graves' hyperthyroidism. Certain patients were not enrolled. These were patients with other autoimmune diseases, uncontrolled infections, pregnancy or lactation. Clinical symptoms and serum thyroxine were used for diagnosis; TRAb, thyroid ultrasound and orbital computed tomography were also relied on. CDR3 regions of TCR beta were amplified from RNA transcripts. In the first round, RT-PCR was carried out with HTBI primers, and a multiplex PCR formed the second round. One entry per CDR3 protein results from TCRdb running MiXCR on the multiplex PCR reads. This sample yields under 350,000 distinct CDR3 sequences, of which under 20% are seen a single time; more than 9% belongs to the top ten. The sample holds many counts of this clonotype. Its antigen is as yet unknown. Notes on the study in general: In predicting ophthalmopathy progression, the model reached around 66% sensitivity and under 85% specificity. Blood repertoires reportedly contained most expanded thyroid clonotypes above 0.001 frequency.

CDR3 size: 13 residues. V was shortened by 7 bases and J by 2 bases, with 11 bases between the two germline ends. This receptor was taken from an adult man with Graves' ophthalmopathy. The specimen sequenced was peripheral blood. V is TRBV12-3 or TRBV12-4 and J is TRBJ2-5; D perhaps matches TRBD1 (5 bases). In nucleotides, the CDR3 is TGTGCCAGCACACCTGGACAACAAGAGACCCAGTACTTC. It translates to CASTPGQQETQYF.